This T cell receptor (beta chain) came from a study of blood T cells in healthy people across ages. This clonotype appeared a few times. Through a sample-barcoded 5' primer and a J-beta primer mix, a second PCR was run for roughly 7 to 11 cycles. TCRdb reanalysed the 5' RACE reads using MiXCR and keeps one entry per CDR3 protein. The data hold hundreds of thousands of distinct CDR3 sequences, with around 41% observed a single time. The V gene's germline CDR1 is MNHEY and CDR2 SVGEGT. The V gene lost 8 bases and the J gene lost 4 bases, with 15 bases spanning the gap. This CDR3 contains 13 residues. This clonotype originated in a man of 80 years or more in good health. The chain carries TRBV6-2 or TRBV6-3 and TRBJ2-7, with D maybe TRBD2 (6 bases). Sequencing was performed on blood. CDR3 region: CASQPGVSYEQYF. DNA of the CDR3: TGTGCCAGCCAACCGGGAGTCTCATACGAGCAGTACTTC.